One and the same sample provided the 13 T cell receptor beta chains below, sequenced in a study of T cells in women clearing cervical HPV infection. Clones were read by immunoSEQ multiplex PCR, and TCRdb kept only the in-frame ones, dropping some. In all, the sample yields under 50,000 clones. Sequenced input: blood buffy coat. The receptors stem from a woman aged 18-69 years with a cervical HPV16 infection that either progressed to CIN3+ or cleared (not recorded which).

Note on this clone: The read stops 3 residues short of the end of the CDR3; the missing end is completed from the germline J gene. This rearrangement joins TRBV29-1 to TRBJ2-2; 11 bases are shared with TRBD2. V was clipped by 6 bases and J by 3 bases; unmatched bases: 6. This CDR3 region has 15 residues. Germline V lookup: CDR1 SQVTM, CDR2 ANQGSEA. The CDR3 DNA, read in part, is TGCAGCGTCGCGGGGACTAGCGGTTACACCGGGGAG. Protein sequence: CSVAGTSGYTGE. The entire CDR3 protein reads CSVAGTSGYTGELFF.

Concerning this clone: The CDR3 extends 3 residues past the end of the read, so its final part is completed from the germline J gene. This chain links TRBV2 with TRBJ2-1; 8 nucleotides align to TRBD2. The J segment lost 7 bases and the V segment lost 3 bases, leaving 8 bases of the junction unmatched. The CDR3 sequence is 15 residues long. Germline assignment: CDR1 SNHLY and CDR2 FYNNEI. The chain's CDR3 is CASSERSGGGNEQFF. The CDR3 bases that were read are TGTGCCAGCAGTGAGAGGTCTGGCGGGGGGAATGAG. The entire variable domain, with the rest obtained from reference TRBV2 and TRBJ2-1, is as follows: EPEVTQTPSHQVTQMGQEVILRCVPISNHLYFYWYRQILGQKVEFLVSFYNNEISEKSEIFDDQFSVERPDGSNFTLKIRSTKLEDSAMYFCASSERSGGGNEQFFGPGTRLTVL.

Points on this clone: The sequenced fragment ends 3 residues before the CDR3 boundary, so the rest is inferred from the germline J gene. This rearrangement joins TRBV5-5 to TRBJ2-5, with D perhaps TRBD1 (5 bases). This CDR3 has 14 residues. CDR1 and CDR2 from the germline V gene are SGHKS and YYEKEE (reference sequence). Deletions cut 0 bases from V and 4 bases from J, with 10 bases between. The covered CDR3 bases are TGTGCCAGCAGCTTGGCAGGGATCGGAGAGACC. Translated, it gives CASSLAGIGET. The full-length CDR3 reads as CASSLAGIGETQYF. The whole variable domain, filled in from reference TRBV5-5 and TRBJ2-5, reads DAGVTQSPTHLIKTRGQQVTLRCSPISGHKSVSWYQQVLGQGPQFIFQYYEKEERGRGNFPDRFSARQFPNYSSELNVNALLLGDSALYLCASSLAGIGETQYFGPGTRLLVL.

For this clone: The read gets to within 3 residues of the CDR3 end, and the germline J gene fills in the rest. The rearrangement uses TRBV10-2 and TRBJ2-7; maybe TRBD2 (6 bases). V was shortened by 0 bases and J by 5 bases, with 14 bases between the two germline ends. The germline gives CDR1 WSHSY, CDR2 SAAADI. The CDR3 totals 15 residues. The CDR3 region is CASSESTGRFHEQYF. Partial CDR3 DNA: TGCGCCAGCAGTGAGTCGACGGGGAGGTTCCACGAG.

On this clone: The read terminates 3 residues ahead of where the CDR3 ends, so the germline J gene completes it. The rearrangement uses TRBV7-6 and TRBJ2-5; TRBD2 aligns across 7 bases. The CDR3 extends over 14 amino acids. Germline CDR1 SGHVS, CDR2 FNYEAQ. J was trimmed by 4 bases and V by 5 bases; bases with no gene match: 7. The CDR3 bases that were read are TGTGCCAGCAGCGCCGGGGACTACATAGAGACC. This sequence encodes CASSAGDYIET. The CDR3 in full is CASSAGDYIETQYF.

Regarding this clone: With the read ending 3 residues before the CDR3 end, the germline J gene is used to fill in that end. The V and J genes are TRBV4-2 and TRBJ1-2, with 7 bases that match TRBD1. With V trimmed by 0 bases and J by 3 bases, 7 bases remained unmatched. Germline V gene sequence: CDR1 LGHNA, CDR2 YNFKEQ. The CDR3 totals 16 residues. The sequenced CDR3 bases are TGTGCCAGCAGCCAAGACCAGGGACAGCCATACTATGGC. This encodes CASSQDQGQPYYG. The complete CDR3 reads CASSQDQGQPYYGYTF.

As for this clone: The read ends 3 residues shy of where the CDR3 ends; the end is completed using the germline J gene. The rearrangement links TRBV2 to TRBJ2-3; 7 positions agree with TRBD2. This CDR3 region has 16 residues. Germline CDR1 is SNHLY and CDR2 is FYNNEI. V lost 7 bases and J lost 0; bases outside the gene matches: 10. The CDR3 region is CASTTSPGLSTDTQYF. The part of the CDR3 DNA that was read is TGTGCCAGCACCACTTCGCCGGGACTAAGCACAGATACG.

As concerns this clone: The read stops 3 residues short of the end of the CDR3; the missing end is completed from the germline J gene. This chain joins TRBV15 and TRBJ2-7; D may be TRBD1 (6 bases). Trimming removed 0 bases at V and 2 bases at J, with 8 bases between. This CDR3 has 14 residues. CDR1 and CDR2 (germline): LNHNV, YYDKDF (reference sequence). This CDR3 reads CATSRDHRAYEQYF. The part of the CDR3 DNA that was read is TGTGCCACCAGCAGAGATCACAGGGCCTACGAG.

Concerning this clone: The CDR3 end falls 3 residues outside the read, so it is completed with the germline J gene. This chain links TRBV5-1 with TRBJ2-2; 12 nucleotides line up with TRBD2. V was clipped by 5 bases and J by 0 bases; unmatched bases: 14. The CDR3 spans 20 residues. Germline CDR1 and CDR2: SGHRS and YFSETQ. CDR3 DNA, as far as it was read: TGCGCCAGCAGGGTCTTGTCTGTGACTAGCGGGGGCTCGAACACCGGGGAG. Translating it yields CASRVLSVTSGGSNTGE. The whole CDR3 protein is CASRVLSVTSGGSNTGELFF.

For this clone: The CDR3 end is not reached by the read, which stops 3 residues before it; the germline J gene fills it in. V usage is TRBV7-3 and J usage is TRBJ2-1; TRBD2 aligns across 13 bases. Trimming cost V 5 bases and J 7 bases; bases outside gene matches: 5. The CDR3 totals 15 residues. Germline V CDR1 and CDR2: SGHTA, FQGTGA. The CDR3 loop reads CASSRGLAGANEQFF. Incomplete CDR3 DNA: TGTGCCAGCAGCCGTGGACTAGCGGGGGCAAATGAG.

Regarding this clone: The CDR3 extends 3 residues past the end of the read, so its final part is completed from the germline J gene. The rearrangement links TRBV7-9 to TRBJ1-1, with 8 bases identical to TRBD1. CDR1 is SEHNR, CDR2 FQNEAQ, per germline (reference sequence). This CDR3 is built from 13 residues. Trimming at V came to 5 bases and at J to 6 bases, leaving 5 bases not matched to a gene. The part of the CDR3 DNA that was read is TGTGCCAGCAGCATGGACAGGGTCTCTGAA. This sequence encodes CASSMDRVSE. The whole CDR3 protein reads CASSMDRVSEAFF.

Details on this clone: The sequenced fragment ends 3 residues before the CDR3 boundary, so the rest is inferred from the germline J gene. This chain connects TRBV15 to TRBJ1-5; TRBD1 aligns across 7 bases. This CDR3 has 14 amino acids. V trimming: 2 bases; J trimming: 4 bases; junction bases outside the gene matches: 2. In germline, CDR1 is LNHNV, CDR2 YYDKDF (reference sequence). The CDR3 DNA, read in part, is TGTGCCACCAGCAGACAGACAGGGAATCAGCCC. Protein sequence: CATSRQTGNQP. The entire CDR3 sequence reads CATSRQTGNQPQHF.

Comment on this clone: Read data end 3 residues before the CDR3 end; the end is taken from the germline J gene. V and J are TRBV11-3 and TRBJ1-2; unclear D gene. The length of the CDR3 is 12 residues. Germline CDR1 SGHNT, CDR2 YENEEA. The CDR3 loop is CASSLSHGDYTF. The CDR3 DNA, read in part, is TGTGCCAGCAGCTTAAGTCACGGGGAC. The entire variable domain, with the rest obtained from reference TRBV11-3 and TRBJ1-2, is as follows: EAGVVQSPRYKIIEKKQPVAFWCNPISGHNTLYWYLQNLGQGPELLIRYENEEAVDDSQLPKDRFSAERLKGVDSTLKIQPAELGDSAVYLCASSLSHGDYTFGSGTRLTVV.